The present T cell receptor beta chain was sequenced within a study of vaccination effects on CD4 cells after COVID-19. For this clone: The antigen remains unidentified.

Clones were read by immunoSEQ multiplex PCR, and TCRdb kept only the in-frame ones, dropping some. The data contain roughly 59,000 clones, 60% to 80% of them singletons. Under the ViraFEST assay, PBMC were stimulated with viral peptide pools so that antigen-specific CD4+ T cells expanded. Sequencing was performed afterwards. Culturing for around 10 days preceded CD4+ T cell isolation. Two doses of either BNT162b2 or mRNA-1273 were given to each participant. Nucleocapsid antibodies stayed negative before and after vaccination, showing no earlier SARS-CoV-2 infection. Findings and caveats of the study: Late after vaccination, infection- and vaccine-induced clones showed marked clonal contraction. From healthy vaccinees, only 1 of 255 vaccine-induced clones also reacted to common cold coronaviruses.

The sequence was obtained from a human donor who received a COVID-19 vaccine. The sequencing used CD4+ T cells from PBMCs cultured with HCoV-OC43 spike peptides, collected after COVID-19 vaccination. Indicated subset: HCoV-OC43 spike overlapping peptide pool stimulation.

The CDR3 loop is CASRRQRNQPQHF. The CDR3 DNA is TGTGCCAGCAGAAGACAGCGAAATCAGCCCCAGCATTTT. The chain recombines TRBV6-5 with TRBJ1-5; the D gene is possibly TRBD1 (5 bases). CDR3 size: 13 residues. The V end lost 6 bases, the J end lost 4 bases, and 10 bases lay between the germline ends. Germline V lookup: CDR1 MNHEY, CDR2 SVGAGI.